This T cell receptor (beta chain) was sequenced for a study of cytomegalovirus exposure and HLA in healthy donors. 60 Vbeta and 13 Jbeta primers were used in PCR. Repertoires were generated with immunoSEQ multiplex PCR, while TCRdb's copy carries only in-frame clones and drops some. The repertoire holds approximately 150,000 clones, with under 90% as singletons. Material for sequencing was PBMCs. This receptor was obtained from a man younger than 45 in good health and CMV-seronegative.

CDR3 region: CASRMGPEREQYF. CDR3 in DNA: TGTGCCAGCAGAATGGGTCCGGAGCGGGAGCAGTACTTC. The chain couples TRBV6-5 to TRBJ2-7; D is perhaps TRBD2 (5 bases). The length of the CDR3 is 13 residues. Germline V gives CDR1 MNHEY, CDR2 SVGAGI. The V end lost 6 bases, the J end lost 7 bases, and 16 bases lay between the germline ends.